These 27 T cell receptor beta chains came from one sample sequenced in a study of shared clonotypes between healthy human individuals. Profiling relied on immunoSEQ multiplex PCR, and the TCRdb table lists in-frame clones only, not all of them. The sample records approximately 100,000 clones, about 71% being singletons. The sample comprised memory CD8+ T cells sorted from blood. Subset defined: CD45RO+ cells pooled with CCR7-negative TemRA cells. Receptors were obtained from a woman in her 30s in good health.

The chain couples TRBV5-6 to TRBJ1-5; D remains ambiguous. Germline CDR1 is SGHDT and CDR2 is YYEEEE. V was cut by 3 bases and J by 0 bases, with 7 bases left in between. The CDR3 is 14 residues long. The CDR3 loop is CASSYSDSNQPQHF. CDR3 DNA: TGTGCCAGCAGCTATAGCGATAGCAATCAGCCCCAGCATTTT.

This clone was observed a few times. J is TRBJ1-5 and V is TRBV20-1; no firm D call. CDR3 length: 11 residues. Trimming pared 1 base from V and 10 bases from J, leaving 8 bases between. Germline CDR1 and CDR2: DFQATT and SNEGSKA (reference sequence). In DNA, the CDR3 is TGCAGTGCTAGAGGGTTGGGCCCCCAGCATTTT. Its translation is CSARGLGPQHF.

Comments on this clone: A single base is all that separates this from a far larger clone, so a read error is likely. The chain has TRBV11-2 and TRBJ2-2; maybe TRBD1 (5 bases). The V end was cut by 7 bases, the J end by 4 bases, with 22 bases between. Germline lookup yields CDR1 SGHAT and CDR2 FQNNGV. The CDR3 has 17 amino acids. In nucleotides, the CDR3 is TGTGCCAGCAAACGCACCAGGGAAAGAGTCAGCACCGGGGAGCTGTTTTTT. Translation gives CASKRTRERVSTGELFF.

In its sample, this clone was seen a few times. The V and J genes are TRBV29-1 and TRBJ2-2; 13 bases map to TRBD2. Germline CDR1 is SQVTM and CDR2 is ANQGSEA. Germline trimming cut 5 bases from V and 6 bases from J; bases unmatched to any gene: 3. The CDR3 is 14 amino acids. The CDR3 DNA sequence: TGCAGCGTTTTCACTAGCGGGAGGGCCGGGGAGCTGTTTTTT. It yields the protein CSVFTSGRAGELFF.

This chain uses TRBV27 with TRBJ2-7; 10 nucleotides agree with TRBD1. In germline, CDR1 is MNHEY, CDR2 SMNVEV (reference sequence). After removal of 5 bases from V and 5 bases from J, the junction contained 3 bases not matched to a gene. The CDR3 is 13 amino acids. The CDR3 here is CASSPGQGNEQYF. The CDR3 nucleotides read TGTGCCAGCAGTCCGGGACAGGGGAACGAGCAGTACTTC.

The CDR3, as DNA: TGTGCCACCAGCAGAGAGACCAGCTCTGGAAACACCATATATTTT. Its translation: CATSRETSSGNTIYF. The rearrangement uses TRBV15 and TRBJ1-3; unclear D gene. The CDR3 has 15 residues. Germline V gives CDR1 LNHNV, CDR2 YYDKDF (reference sequence). Trimming took off 0 bases at V and 0 bases at J, with 6 bases between the two ends.

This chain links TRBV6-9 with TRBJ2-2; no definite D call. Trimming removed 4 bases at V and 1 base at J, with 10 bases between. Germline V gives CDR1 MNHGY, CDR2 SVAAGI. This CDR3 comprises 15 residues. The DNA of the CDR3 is TGTGCCAGCAGTTTAAGGAGCGAGAACACCGGGGAGCTGTTTTTT. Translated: CASSLRSENTGELFF.

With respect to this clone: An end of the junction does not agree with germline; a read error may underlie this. The DNA of the CDR3 is TGTGCCAGCAGCGAAGGACAGTCATACTATGGCTACACCTTC. This encodes CASSEGQSYYGYTF. This chain uses TRBV6-1 with TRBJ1-2, with D perhaps TRBD1 (6 bases). The length of the CDR3 is 14 residues. CDR1 and CDR2 (germline): MNHNS, SASEGT.

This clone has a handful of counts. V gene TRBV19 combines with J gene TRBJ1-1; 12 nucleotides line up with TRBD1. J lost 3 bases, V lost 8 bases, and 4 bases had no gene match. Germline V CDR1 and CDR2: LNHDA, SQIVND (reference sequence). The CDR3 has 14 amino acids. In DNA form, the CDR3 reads TGTGCCAGTGGGACAGGGGGCATGTACACTGAAGCTTTCTTT. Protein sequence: CASGTGGMYTEAFF.

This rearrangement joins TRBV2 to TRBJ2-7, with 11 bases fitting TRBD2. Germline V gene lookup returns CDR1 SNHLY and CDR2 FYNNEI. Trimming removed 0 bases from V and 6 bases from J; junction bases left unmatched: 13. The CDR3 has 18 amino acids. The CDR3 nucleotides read TGTGCCAGCAGTGAAGCGCAGTTTGGACTAGGACTAGCGGGCGAGCAGTACTTC. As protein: CASSEAQFGLGLAGEQYF.

The CDR3 DNA follows: TGTGCCAGCAGCCCGGGGACTAGCGGGGTCTACGAGCAGTACTTC. It yields the protein CASSPGTSGVYEQYF. V usage is TRBV5-4 and J usage is TRBJ2-7; 13 bases map to TRBD2. Germline values: CDR1 SGHNT, CDR2 YYREEE (reference sequence). The CDR3 has 15 residues. Germline trimming cut 4 bases from V and 3 bases from J; bases unmatched to any gene: 4. Drawing the rest from reference TRBV5-4 and TRBJ2-7, the complete variable domain is ETGVTQSPTHLIKTRGQQVTLRCSSQSGHNTVSWYQQALGQGPQFIFQYYREEENGRGNFPPRFSGLQFPNYSSELNVNALELDDSALYLCASSPGTSGVYEQYFGPGTRLTVT.

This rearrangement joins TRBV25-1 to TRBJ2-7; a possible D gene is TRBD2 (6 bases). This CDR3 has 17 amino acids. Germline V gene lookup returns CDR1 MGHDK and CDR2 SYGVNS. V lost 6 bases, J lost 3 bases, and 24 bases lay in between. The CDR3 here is CASSTHGGTDKFYEQYF. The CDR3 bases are TGTGCCAGCAGCACACACGGGGGAACGGACAAGTTCTACGAGCAGTACTTC.

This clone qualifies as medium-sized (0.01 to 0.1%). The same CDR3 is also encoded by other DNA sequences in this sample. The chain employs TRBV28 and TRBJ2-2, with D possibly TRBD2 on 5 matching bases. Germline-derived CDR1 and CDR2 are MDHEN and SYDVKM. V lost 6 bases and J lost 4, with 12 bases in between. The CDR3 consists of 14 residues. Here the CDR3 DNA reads TGTGCCAGCAGGGTGACGGGGATCACCGGGGAGCTGTTTTTT. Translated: CASRVTGITGELFF.

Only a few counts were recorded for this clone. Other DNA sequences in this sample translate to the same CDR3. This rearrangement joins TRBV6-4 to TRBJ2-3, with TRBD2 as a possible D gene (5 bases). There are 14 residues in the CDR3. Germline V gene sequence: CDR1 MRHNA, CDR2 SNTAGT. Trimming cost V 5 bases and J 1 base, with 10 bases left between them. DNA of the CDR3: TGTGCCAGCAGTCGAGGAGGAGGCACAGATACGCAGTATTTT. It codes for CASSRGGGTDTQYF.

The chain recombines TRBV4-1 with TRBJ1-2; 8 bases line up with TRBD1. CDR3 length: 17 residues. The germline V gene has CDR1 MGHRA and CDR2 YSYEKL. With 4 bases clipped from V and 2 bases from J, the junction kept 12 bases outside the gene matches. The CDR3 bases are TGCGCCAGCAGCCCTATAGGGACAGGCAAAGTAAACTATGGCTACACCTTC. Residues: CASSPIGTGKVNYGYTF.

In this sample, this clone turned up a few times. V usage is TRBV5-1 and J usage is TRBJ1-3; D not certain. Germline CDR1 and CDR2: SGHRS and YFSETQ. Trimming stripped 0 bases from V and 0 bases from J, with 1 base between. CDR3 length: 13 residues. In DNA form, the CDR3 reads TGCGCCAGCAGCTTGGGCTCTGGAAACACCATATATTTT. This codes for CASSLGSGNTIYF.

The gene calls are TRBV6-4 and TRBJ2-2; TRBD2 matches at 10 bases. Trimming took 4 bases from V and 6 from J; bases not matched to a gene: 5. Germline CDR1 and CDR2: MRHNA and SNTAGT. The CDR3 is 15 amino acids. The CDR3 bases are TGTGCCAGCAGTGTCCTAGCGGGAGTCCCCGGGGAGCTGTTTTTT. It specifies CASSVLAGVPGELFF.

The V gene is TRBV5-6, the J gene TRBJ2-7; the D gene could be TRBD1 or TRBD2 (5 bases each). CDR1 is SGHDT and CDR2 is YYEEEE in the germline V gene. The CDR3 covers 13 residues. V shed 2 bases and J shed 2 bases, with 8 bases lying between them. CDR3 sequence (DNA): TGTGCCAGCAGCTTTTCGGGACCCTACGAGCAGTACTTC. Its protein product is CASSFSGPYEQYF.

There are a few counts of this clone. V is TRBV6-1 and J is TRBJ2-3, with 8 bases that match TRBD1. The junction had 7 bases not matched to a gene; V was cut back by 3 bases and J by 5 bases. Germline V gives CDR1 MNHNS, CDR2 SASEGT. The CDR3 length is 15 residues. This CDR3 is CASSDPDRVIDTQYF. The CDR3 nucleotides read TGTGCCAGCAGTGACCCGGACAGGGTGATAGATACGCAGTATTTT.

The CDR3: CASSPRTARTLNTEAFF. As DNA, the CDR3 is TGTGCCAGCAGCCCTCGGACAGCGCGTACCCTGAACACTGAAGCTTTCTTT. This rearrangement joins TRBV7-9 to TRBJ1-1; tentatively, D is TRBD1 (6 bases). The germline CDR1 and CDR2 sequences are SEHNR and FQNEAQ (reference sequence). This CDR3 region has 17 residues. Trimming shortened V by 5 bases and J by 0 bases, and 19 bases separated the two germline ends.

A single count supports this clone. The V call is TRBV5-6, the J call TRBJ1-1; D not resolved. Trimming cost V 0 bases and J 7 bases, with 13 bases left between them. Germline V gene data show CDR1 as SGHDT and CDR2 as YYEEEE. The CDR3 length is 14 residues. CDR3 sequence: CASSLAGSLYEAFF. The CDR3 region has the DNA TGTGCCAGCAGCTTGGCAGGTTCCTTGTATGAAGCTTTCTTT.

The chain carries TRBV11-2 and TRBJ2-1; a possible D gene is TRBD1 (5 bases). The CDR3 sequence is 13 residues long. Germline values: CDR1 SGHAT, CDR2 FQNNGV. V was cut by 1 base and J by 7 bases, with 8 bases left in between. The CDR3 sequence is CASSLGQNNEQFF. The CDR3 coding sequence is TGTGCCAGCAGCTTAGGACAGAATAATGAGCAGTTCTTC.

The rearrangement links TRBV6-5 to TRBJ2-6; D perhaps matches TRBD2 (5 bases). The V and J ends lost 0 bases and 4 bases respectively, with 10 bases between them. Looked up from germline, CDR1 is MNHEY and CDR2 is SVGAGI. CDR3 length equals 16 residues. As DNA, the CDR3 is TGTGCCAGCAGTTACTCAGAGGGCTCAGGGGCCAACGTCCTGACTTTC. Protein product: CASSYSEGSGANVLTF.

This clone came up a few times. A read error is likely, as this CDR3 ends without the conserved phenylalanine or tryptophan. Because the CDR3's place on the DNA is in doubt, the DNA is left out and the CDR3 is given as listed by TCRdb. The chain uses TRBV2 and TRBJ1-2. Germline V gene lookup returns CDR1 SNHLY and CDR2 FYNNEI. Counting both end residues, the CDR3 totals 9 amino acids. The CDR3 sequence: CASGPPAKI.

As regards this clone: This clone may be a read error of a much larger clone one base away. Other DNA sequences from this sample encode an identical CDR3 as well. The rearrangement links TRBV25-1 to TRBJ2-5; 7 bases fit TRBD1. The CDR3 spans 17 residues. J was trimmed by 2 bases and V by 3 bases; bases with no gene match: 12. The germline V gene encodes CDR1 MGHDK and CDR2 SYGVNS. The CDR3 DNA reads TGTGCCAGCAGTGAGCAAACAGGACAGGAGAAACAAGAGACCCAGTACTTC. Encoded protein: CASSEQTGQEKQETQYF.

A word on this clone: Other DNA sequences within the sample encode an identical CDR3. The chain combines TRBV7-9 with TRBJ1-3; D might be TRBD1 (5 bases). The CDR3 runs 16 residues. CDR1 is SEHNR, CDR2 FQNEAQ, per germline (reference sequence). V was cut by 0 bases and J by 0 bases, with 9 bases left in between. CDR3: CASSLAQDYSGNTIYF. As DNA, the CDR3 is TGTGCCAGCAGCTTAGCACAGGACTACTCTGGAAACACCATATATTTT.

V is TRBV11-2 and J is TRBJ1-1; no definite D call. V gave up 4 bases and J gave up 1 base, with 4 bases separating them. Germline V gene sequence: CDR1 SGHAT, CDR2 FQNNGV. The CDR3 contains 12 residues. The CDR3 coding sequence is TGTGCCAGCAGCTGGGGGAACACTGAAGCTTTCTTT. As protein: CASSWGNTEAFF.